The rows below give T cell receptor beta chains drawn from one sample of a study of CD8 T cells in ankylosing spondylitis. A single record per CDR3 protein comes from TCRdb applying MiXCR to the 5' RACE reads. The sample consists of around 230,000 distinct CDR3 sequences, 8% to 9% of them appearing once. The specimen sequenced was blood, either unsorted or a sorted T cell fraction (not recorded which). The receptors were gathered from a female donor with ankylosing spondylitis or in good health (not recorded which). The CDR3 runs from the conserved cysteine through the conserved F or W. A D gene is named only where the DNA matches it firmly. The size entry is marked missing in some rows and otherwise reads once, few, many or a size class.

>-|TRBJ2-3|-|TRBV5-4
TGTGCCAGCAGCCCCACGGACCTCGGACTTGACAATACGCAGTATTTT
CASSPTDLGLDNTQYF
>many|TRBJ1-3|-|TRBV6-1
TGTGCCAGCAGTGAAGCTTCTGGAAACACCATATATTTT
CASSEASGNTIYF
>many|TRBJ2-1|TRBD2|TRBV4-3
TGCGCCAGCAGCTTAGGACTAGCGGTGGGTAGTGAGCAGTTCTTC
CASSLGLAVGSEQFF
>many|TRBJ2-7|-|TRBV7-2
TGTGCCAGCAGCCCCGGGGTTAGCGGTGCAAAGGAGCAGTACTTC
CASSPGVSGAKEQYF
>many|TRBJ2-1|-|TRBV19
TGTGCCAGTAGGTTAGACAGCTTCAATGAGCAGTTCTTC
CASRLDSFNEQFF
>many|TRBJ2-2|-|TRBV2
TGTGCCAGCAGCGCCGTAGATGGCTTGACCGGGGAGCTGTTTTTT
CASSAVDGLTGELFF
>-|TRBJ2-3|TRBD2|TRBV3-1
TGTGCCAGCAGCCAAGATAGCGGGAGTATCCAAGATACGCAGTATTTT
CASSQDSGSIQDTQYF
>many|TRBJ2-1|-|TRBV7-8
TGTGCCAGCAGCCACCTCATAGGAAATGAGCAGTTCTTC
CASSHLIGNEQFF
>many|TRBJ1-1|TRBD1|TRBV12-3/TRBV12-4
TGTGCCAGCAGGACCGGGACAGCGAACACTGAAGCTTTCTTT
CASRTGTANTEAFF
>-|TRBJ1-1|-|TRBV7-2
TGTGCCAGCAGCTCTCAGAAGCAAAACACTGAAGCTTTCTTT
CASSSQKQNTEAFF
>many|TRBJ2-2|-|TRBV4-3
TGCGCCAGCAGCCCGGACCGGGGTGCCGGGGAGCTGTTTTTT
CASSPDRGAGELFF
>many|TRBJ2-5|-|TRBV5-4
TGTGCCAGCAGCTTACGAGGTTCTAAAGAGACCCAGTACTTC
CASSLRGSKETQYF
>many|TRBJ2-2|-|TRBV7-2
TGTGCCAGCAGCCCGCGGACTGGCCCCACCGGGGAGCTGTTTTTT
CASSPRTGPTGELFF
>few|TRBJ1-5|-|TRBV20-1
TGCAGTGCTAGACGGACAGACTATCAGCCCCAGCATTTT
CSARRTDYQPQHF
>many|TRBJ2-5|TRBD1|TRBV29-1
TGCAGCGGCCGACAGGGTGAGACCCAGTACTTC
CSGRQGETQYF
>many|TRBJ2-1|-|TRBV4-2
TGTGCCAGCAGCCAAGATGGATACAATGAGCAGTTCTTC
CASSQDGYNEQFF